This record covers a single T cell receptor (beta chain). TCRdb's table, derived via immunoSEQ multiplex PCR, lists solely in-frame clones and lacks some. The table records under 40,000 clones, approximately 80% of them present only once. This entry belongs to a study of T cell responses to AZD1222 COVID-19 vaccine. CDR3 length equals 13 residues. The germline CDR1 and CDR2 sequences are SEHNR and FQNEAQ (reference sequence). The V gene lost 5 bases and the J gene lost 8 bases, with 15 bases spanning the gap. The rearrangement uses TRBV7-9 and TRBJ1-2, with D unresolved. The clonotype originates from an adult who received the AZD1222 COVID-19 vaccine. Specimen: peripheral blood, collected 28 days after the second AZD1222 dose. The CDR3 nucleotides are TGTGCCAGCAGCCGGCAGTGGGCTGAGGGCTACACCTTC. Protein: CASSRQWAEGYTF.